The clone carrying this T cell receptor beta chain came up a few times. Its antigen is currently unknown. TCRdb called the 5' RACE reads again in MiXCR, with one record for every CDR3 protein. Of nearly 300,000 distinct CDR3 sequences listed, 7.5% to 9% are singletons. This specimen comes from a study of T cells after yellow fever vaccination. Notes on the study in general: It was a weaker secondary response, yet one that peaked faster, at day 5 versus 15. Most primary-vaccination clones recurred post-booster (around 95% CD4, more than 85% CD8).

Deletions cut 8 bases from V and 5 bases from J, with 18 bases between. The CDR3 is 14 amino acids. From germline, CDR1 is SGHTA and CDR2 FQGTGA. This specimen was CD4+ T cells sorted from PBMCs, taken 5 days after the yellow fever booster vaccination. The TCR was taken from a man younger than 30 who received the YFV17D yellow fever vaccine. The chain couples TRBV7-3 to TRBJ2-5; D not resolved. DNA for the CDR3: TGTGCCAGCTCCGTGGCGCAGTTCTCGGAGACCCAGTACTTC. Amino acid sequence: CASSVAQFSETQYF.